This record looks at one T cell receptor (beta chain) sequence and its context. The specificity of this receptor is unknown. Per-base qualities were not stored, and no clone one base away is much larger. The immunoSEQ Assay, a bias-controlled multiplex PCR, was used to amplify TCRbeta CDR3 regions from genomic DNA. Regarding the original processing steps: The number of nucleated cells in each sample was estimated from the amplification of reference gene primers within the assay. To quantify the absolute abundance of each unique TCRbeta CDR3 rearrangement, sequence reads were collapsed and filtered. For each sample, productive Simpson clonality was calculated as the square root of Simpson's diversity index over productive rearrangements. As stored in TCRdb, this immuneACCESS dataset retains in-frame rearrangements with V and J assigned. A fraction of the clones does not appear; measured against another copy, unresolved V genes explain less than half of the discrepancy, and the remainder lacks a known reason. That table furnishes V, J and clone size, whereas the DNA furnished D and trimming. This sample has about 260,000 clones in its table, and 88% of those were observed once. The ten largest clones represent 0.7% of the sample.

This entry comes from a study of blood T cell repertoires in COVID-19 (dated by TCRdb to about 2020). Study-wide context: Samples from collaborators originated in the United States, Italy and Spain and spanned both the acute and convalescent phases of COVID-19. The prospective study material was composed of cDNA or gDNA derived from T cells, B-cell-depleted T cells, or PBMCs. Deeply sampled blood TCRbeta repertoires from subjects exposed to, actively infected with, or recovered from COVID-19 were included in the dataset. A freely available public database, intended as a resource for researchers studying the immune response to SARS-CoV-2, is where the repertoires were released. The samples were drawn from two sources: the first 160 participants of the ongoing ImmuneRACE study, and about 1,300 subjects contributed by 6 global collaborators. A de-identified subject ID, COVID-19 status, age in years and sex were almost always included in the sample metadata. Where available, HLA class I and class II types were taken from metadata supplied by the sample provider and were not determined by assay-based typing.

CDR1 and CDR2 were assigned from the germline V gene as MDHEN and SYDVKM. V and J are trimmed by 4 bases and 3 bases, and the gene matches miss 2 bases of the junction. Including cysteine and phenylalanine, the CDR3 has 14 amino acids. Only the CDR3 part of the read is kept: 42 bases, read in frame from the first base. What the study reported, not specific to this receptor: The quantity of clinical and demographic metadata differed by source and by participant and was supplied without curation.

The collaborating institutions used their own protocols to collect whole blood in K2EDTA tubes. For TCRbeta analysis, collaborators shipped samples as frozen whole blood, isolated PBMCs, or DNA extracted from either of those sample types. Recombination joined TRBV28 with TRBJ1-4; 7 bases in the junction line up with TRBD1. The sequenced sample consisted of peripheral blood. This receptor was identified in a human donor in a cohort sampled during active COVID-19. CDR3 reads: CASSSGQPNEKLFF. The DNA reads TGTGCCAGCAGTTCGGGACAGCCTAATGAAAAACTGTTTTTT.